The text below deals with one T cell receptor beta chain. The data derive from a study of CD8 T cells in Susac syndrome. Germline values: CDR1 GTSNPN, CDR2 SVGIG (reference sequence). V was shortened by 0 bases and J by 3 bases, with 8 bases between the two germline ends. This CDR3 spans 13 amino acids. Random hexamers were used to reverse transcribe the RNA input (about 0.5 to 1 ug). TCR beta CDR3 was amplified by immunoSEQ covering 54 Vbeta and 13 Jbeta. TCRdb used MiXCR to reprocess the immunoSEQ multiplex PCR reads, holding one entry per CDR3 protein. This sample has roughly 89,000 distinct CDR3 sequences, with roughly 96% found just once.

This chain uses TRBV30 with TRBJ2-5; D is uncertain. The source is a human donor with Susac syndrome. Sequencing used CD8+ T cells from PBMCs. The CDR3 loop reads CAWSVWVKETQYF. CDR3 coding DNA: TGTGCCTGGAGTGTATGGGTAAAAGAGACCCAGTACTTC.